This passage covers 32 T cell receptor beta chains from one sample sequenced in a study of blood T cells in healthy people across ages. Primers used in a second PCR of about 7 to 12 cycles were a sample-barcoded 5' primer and a J-beta primer mix. TCRdb reprocessed the 5' RACE reads with MiXCR, giving one entry per CDR3 protein. The sample lists 1,800,000 or so distinct CDR3 sequences, roughly two fifths seen once, with roughly 23% in the top ten. The specimen sequenced was blood. The receptor source for this set is a human donor in good health.

The V and J genes are TRBV6-5 and TRBJ1-2, with D possibly being TRBD1 (5 bases). The germline gives CDR1 MNHEY, CDR2 SVGAGI. The CDR3 runs 17 residues. V gave up 3 bases and J gave up 7 bases, with 24 bases separating them. CDR3 sequence: CASSYSPRVARGGGYTF. The CDR3, as DNA: TGTGCCAGCAGTTATTCCCCGCGGGTGGCCCGGGGGGGTGGCTACACCTTC.

The rearrangement links TRBV7-9 to TRBJ1-2; D is uncertain. Looked up from germline, CDR1 is SEHNR and CDR2 is FQNEAQ (reference sequence). There are 13 residues in the CDR3. Trimming cost V 8 bases and J 4 bases, with 14 bases left between them. The CDR3 DNA follows: TGTGCCAGCGGCCTAGACTGGGTCTATGGCTACACCTTC. Translation gives CASGLDWVYGYTF.

As regards this clonotype: An end of the junction does not agree with germline; a read error may underlie this. J is TRBJ1-5 and V is TRBV12-3 or TRBV12-4; perhaps TRBD1 as D (6 bases). CDR3 length: 15 amino acids. CDR3 region: CASTNFLGGTQPRHF. The CDR3, as DNA: TGTGCCAGCACCAATTTTTTAGGGGGGACTCAGCCCCGGCATTTT.

The genes are TRBV7-2 and TRBJ1-1, with D unresolved. Germline CDR1 reads SGHTA; CDR2 reads FQGNSA. V lost 1 base and J 8 bases, leaving 11 bases between the germline ends. There are 13 residues in the CDR3. DNA of the CDR3: TGTGCCAGCAGCTTAGAGATTCGCATCGAAGCTTTCTTT. It translates to CASSLEIRIEAFF.

The chain employs TRBV29-1 and TRBJ1-4; perhaps TRBD1 as D (5 bases). From germline, CDR1 is SQVTM and CDR2 ANQGSEA. The CDR3 runs to 12 residues. The V gene lost 4 bases and the J gene lost 8 bases, with 11 bases spanning the gap. The CDR3 nucleotides read TGCAGCGTTGCGGGGGATCGGGAAAAACTGTTTTTT. This encodes CSVAGDREKLFF.

The J gene is TRBJ2-3, the V gene TRBV5-1; 10 bases are shared with TRBD2. This CDR3 spans 15 amino acids. Germline V gives CDR1 SGHRS, CDR2 YFSETQ. V lost 4 bases, J lost 4 bases, and 6 bases stayed unmatched. The CDR3 DNA reads as TGCGCCAGCAGCCCTGGGACTAGCGTCGCAGATACGCAGTATTTT. It codes for CASSPGTSVADTQYF.

About this clonotype: One base away lies a much larger clone, so this may be a sequencing read error. CDR3 DNA sequence: TGTGCCAGCGTGGGAGCGGGGTCGAACATTCAGTACTTC. Translating gives CASVGAGSNIQYF. This sequence joins TRBV6-1 and TRBJ2-5; 7 bases are a match to TRBD2. The J call may be in error: the DNA end matches TRBJ2-4 better. The CDR3 covers 13 residues. CDR1 is MNHNS, CDR2 SASEGT, per germline.

The CDR3, as DNA: TGTGCCAGCAGCTTCCTTGGGGAGAACACTGAAGCTTTCTTT. Encoded protein: CASSFLGENTEAFF. V is TRBV7-2 and J is TRBJ1-1; D not resolved. From germline, CDR1 is SGHTA and CDR2 FQGNSA. Between the trimmed V and J ends, which lost 3 bases and 1 base, there was a span of 9 bases. CDR3 length: 14 residues.

This clonotype was counted a few times. The chain couples TRBV29-1 to TRBJ2-1, with D possibly matching TRBD2 (5 bases). CDR1 is SQVTM and CDR2 is ANQGSEA in the germline V gene. V gave up 0 bases and J gave up 12 bases, with 9 bases separating them. There are 11 residues in the CDR3. The CDR3 reads CSVEDSRGQFF. The CDR3 region has the DNA TGCAGCGTTGAAGACAGTCGGGGGCAGTTCTTC.

This clonotype has just a few counts. The chain is built from TRBV4-3 and TRBJ1-6; D is uncertain. The CDR3 loop spans 16 amino acids. Trimming cost V 5 bases and J 8 bases, with 19 bases left between them. Germline CDR1 LGHNA, CDR2 YSLEER. The CDR3 loop is CASSEGFSETDSPLHF. In nucleotides, the CDR3 is TGCGCCAGCAGCGAGGGCTTCTCCGAGACGGATTCACCCCTCCACTTT.

The genes are TRBV20-1 and TRBJ1-2; unclear D gene. V lost 6 bases and J lost 4, with 18 bases in between. Germline CDR1 reads DFQATT; CDR2 reads SNEGSKA (reference sequence). The CDR3 extends over 14 amino acids. The DNA for the CDR3 is TGCAGTGCGTTGGACCCAAACCCTTCCTATGGCTACACCTTC. Amino acid sequence: CSALDPNPSYGYTF.

About this clonotype: This is likely a read error, given that the CDR3 carries no conserved phenylalanine or tryptophan at its end. CDR3: CSVNGMNTEAFL. For the CDR3, the DNA is TGCAGCGTTAATGGTATGAACACTGAAGCTTTCCTT. The gene calls are TRBV29-1 and TRBJ1-1, with no clear D. Germline V gene data show CDR1 as SQVTM and CDR2 as ANQGSEA. Trimming removed 5 bases from V and 0 bases from J, with 7 bases in between. The CDR3 spans 12 residues.

This chain joins TRBV28 and TRBJ1-1, with a possible D match to TRBD1 (6 bases). Germline-derived CDR1 and CDR2 are MDHEN and SYDVKM. Trimming shortened V by 4 bases and J by 1 base, and 10 bases separated the two germline ends. CDR3 length: 14 amino acids. CDR3: CASSSTGENTEAFF. In DNA, the CDR3 is TGTGCCAGCAGTTCGACAGGAGAGAACACTGAAGCTTTCTTT.

The CDR3 spells CAPGSYNEQFF. CDR3 in DNA: TGTGCCCCGGGATCCTACAATGAGCAGTTCTTC. The V call is TRBV7-9, the J call TRBJ2-1; possible D gene TRBD2, 5 bases. Germline assignment: CDR1 SEHNR and CDR2 FQNEAQ (reference sequence). Trimming left V 11 bases short and J 1 base short, with 6 bases between. The CDR3 consists of 11 residues.

This clonotype appeared a few times. The V gene is TRBV15, the J gene TRBJ2-3; D may correspond to TRBD1 or TRBD2 (5 bases each). The germline gives CDR1 LNHNV, CDR2 YYDKDF (reference sequence). Trimming took off 0 bases at V and 11 bases at J, with 12 bases between the two ends. This CDR3 is built from 13 residues. Here the CDR3 DNA reads TGTGCCACCAGCAGAGATAGTTGGGGGAGGCAGTATTTT. Residues: CATSRDSWGRQYF.

This clonotype was picked up a small number of times. The chain combines TRBV12-3 or TRBV12-4 with TRBJ2-7; tentatively, D is TRBD1 or TRBD2 (6 bases each). This CDR3 is built from 17 residues. Between the trimmed V and J ends, which lost 3 bases and 0 bases, there was a span of 18 bases. CDR3 sequence reads: CASSFLAGGQDSYEQYF. DNA for the CDR3: TGTGCCAGCAGTTTTCTAGCCGGGGGCCAAGACTCCTACGAGCAGTACTTC.

The chain has TRBV4-2 and TRBJ1-2; D is uncertain. The germline V gene encodes CDR1 LGHNA and CDR2 YNFKEQ. CDR3 size: 16 residues. Trimming removed 0 bases at V and 6 bases at J, with 17 bases between. The CDR3 bases are TGTGCCAGCAGCCAAGATACTGCAGGAAGGGCGGATGGCTACACCTTC. The encoded protein is CASSQDTAGRADGYTF.

This chain connects TRBV6-5 to TRBJ1-2; a possible D gene is TRBD1 (5 bases). The CDR3 covers 15 residues. With 8 bases removed from V and 2 bases from J, the gap between germline ends came to 18 bases. Germline V gene sequence: CDR1 MNHEY, CDR2 SVGAGI. In DNA form, the CDR3 reads TGTGCCAGCGGCCGGGACCCACCAAGAAACTATGGCTACACCTTC. Protein product: CASGRDPPRNYGYTF.

The sample holds many counts of this clonotype. The V gene is TRBV7-2, the J gene TRBJ2-3, with TRBD2 matching 8 bases. The CDR3 has 18 residues. The germline V gene has CDR1 SGHTA and CDR2 FQGNSA. Trimming removed 3 bases from V and 1 base from J; junction bases left unmatched: 12. The CDR3 bases are TGTGCCAGCAGCTTTAGCGGGGATTTATTCGTCGGCACAGATACGCAGTATTTT. Translation: CASSFSGDLFVGTDTQYF.

The gene calls are TRBV27 and TRBJ1-1; 7 bases are a match to TRBD1. The length of the CDR3 is 13 residues. V dropped 6 bases and J dropped 5; count of bases not matched to a gene: 6. Germline V gene lookup returns CDR1 MNHEY and CDR2 SMNVEV (reference sequence). CDR3 nucleotide sequence: TGTGCCAGCAGGCTCTACAGGGGTACTGAAGCTTTCTTT. Protein: CASRLYRGTEAFF.

DNA for the CDR3: TGTGCCAGCAGGGCAAGGTCCTGGGCATTTTTTCCCCAGCATTTT. Translated, it gives CASRARSWAFFPQHF. The chain links TRBV6-2 or TRBV6-3 to TRBJ1-5, with D hard to call. Per germline, CDR1 MNHEY and CDR2 SVGEGT. CDR3 size: 15 residues. Trimming stripped 6 bases from V and 10 bases from J, with 22 bases between.

In this sample, this clonotype turned up many times. The rearrangement joins TRBV4-1 to TRBJ2-1, with TRBD1 matching 9 bases. Trimming cost V 3 bases and J 15 bases; bases outside gene matches: 12. Germline V gives CDR1 MGHRA, CDR2 YSYEKL. The CDR3 runs 14 residues. This CDR3 reads CASSHRTGTGIWFF. The DNA of the CDR3 is TGCGCCAGCAGCCATCGTACCGGGACAGGGATATGGTTCTTC.

This clonotype appeared a few times. The chain carries TRBV28 and TRBJ1-2; D gene ambiguous. Germline V gene data show CDR1 as MDHEN and CDR2 as SYDVKM. The CDR3 loop spans 15 amino acids. The V gene lost 2 bases and the J gene lost 0 bases, with 10 bases spanning the gap. As DNA, the CDR3 is TGTGCCAGCAGTTTACGCAGCGCTGCTAACTATGGCTACACCTTC. Residues: CASSLRSAANYGYTF.

The chain is built from TRBV13 and TRBJ1-1; no reliable D call. Trimming cost V 10 bases and J 2 bases, with 2 bases left between them. Germline-derived CDR1 and CDR2 are PRHDT and FYEKMQ (reference sequence). This CDR3 comprises 9 residues. As DNA, the CDR3 is TGTGCCACCAACACTGAAGCTTTCTTT. This translates into CATNTEAFF. The full variable domain, completed using reference TRBV13 and TRBJ1-1, is AAGVIQSPRHLIKEKRETATLKCYPIPRHDTVYWYQQGPGQDPQFLISFYEKMQSDKGSIPDRFSAQQFSDYHSELNMSSLELGDSALYFCATNTEAFFGQGTRLTVV.

This sequence joins TRBV7-9 and TRBJ1-6, with TRBD1 as a possible D gene (5 bases). The CDR3 totals 15 residues. The germline V gene has CDR1 SEHNR and CDR2 FQNEAQ (reference sequence). V lost 5 bases and J 2 bases, leaving 10 bases between the germline ends. The CDR3 protein is CASSDRGAYNSPLHF. The CDR3 coding sequence is TGTGCCAGCAGCGACCGGGGCGCCTATAATTCACCCCTCCACTTT.

The chain carries TRBV7-6 and TRBJ2-7, with 7 bases matching TRBD1. After removal of 5 bases from V and 3 bases from J, the junction contained 13 bases not matched to a gene. The CDR3 length is 16 residues. CDR1 and CDR2 from the germline V gene are SGHVS and FNYEAQ. Here the CDR3 reads CASSPFSRQGNYEQYF. The CDR3, as DNA: TGTGCCAGCAGCCCATTTTCCCGACAGGGCAACTACGAGCAGTACTTC.

The chain recombines TRBV12-3 or TRBV12-4 with TRBJ2-4; 8 bases are a match to TRBD1. The J call may be in error: the DNA end matches TRBJ2-5 better. The CDR3 is 13 amino acids. The CDR3 nucleotides read TGTGCCAGCAGGGAACAGGGGGAAGAGACCCAGTACTTC. Translating it yields CASREQGEETQYF.

This clonotype was found a few times. The chain uses TRBV27 and TRBJ2-5; 8 nucleotides match TRBD2. Trimming cost V 0 bases and J 5 bases; bases outside gene matches: 5. Germline CDR1 is MNHEY and CDR2 is SMNVEV (reference sequence). The CDR3 extends over 15 amino acids. CDR3 in amino acids: CASSLSGPSGETQYF. In nucleotides, the CDR3 is TGTGCCAGCAGTTTATCTGGACCTAGCGGGGAGACCCAGTACTTC.

V is TRBV7-9 and J is TRBJ1-3; D unresolved. This CDR3 is built from 14 residues. Germline loops: CDR1 SEHNR, CDR2 FQNEAQ (reference sequence). V dropped 5 bases and J dropped 3 bases, with 11 bases sitting between them. The CDR3 DNA sequence: TGTGCCAGCAGCGCCAGTGGCCTTGGAAACACCATATATTTT. Translation gives CASSASGLGNTIYF.

The V and J genes are TRBV29-1 and TRBJ1-1, with D maybe TRBD1 (6 bases). The V end was cut by 3 bases, the J end by 2 bases, with 13 bases between. This CDR3 contains 14 residues. CDR1 SQVTM and CDR2 ANQGSEA come from the germline V gene. The CDR3 region has the DNA TGCAGCGTTGACGCCCACAGGGATAACACTGAAGCTTTCTTT. Its protein is CSVDAHRDNTEAFF.

The gene calls are TRBV9 and TRBJ1-6; D unclear. There are 15 residues in the CDR3. Germline lookup yields CDR1 SGDLS and CDR2 YYNGEE. Trimming pared 3 bases from V and 1 base from J, leaving 8 bases between. CDR3 protein: CASSARRSYNSPLHF. The DNA of the CDR3 is TGTGCCAGCAGCGCCCGGAGATCCTATAATTCACCCCTCCACTTT.

Details on this clonotype: The DNA is omitted, as the CDR3 cannot be located on it reliably, and the CDR3 follows TCRdb's listing. The rearrangement joins TRBV28 to TRBJ1-2. 24 amino acids form the CDR3, both terminal residues included. Germline V gene data show CDR1 as MDHEN and CDR2 as SYDVKM. The CDR3: CASSPPGRPEGEQYFGPGTYGYTF.